A single sample gave rise to the 32 T cell receptor beta chains below, sequenced in a study of blood T cell repertoires in COVID-19. The data were produced by immunoSEQ multiplex PCR, yet TCRdb's version contains in-frame clones alone and is incomplete. This sample yields approximately 130,000 clones, of which roughly nine tenths are seen a single time; about 29% belongs to the top ten. Sequences were obtained from peripheral blood. These receptors all stem from a man between 65 and 85 years old with active or convalescent COVID-19.

This chain joins TRBV28 and TRBJ1-5; D is unresolved. V was shortened by 6 bases and J by 6 bases, with 12 bases between the two germline ends. This CDR3 is 13 amino acids long. Germline CDR1 reads MDHEN; CDR2 reads SYDVKM. Written as DNA, the CDR3 is TGTGCCAGCAGATCAGGAGAGGGTCAGCCCCAGCATTTT. Protein product: CASRSGEGQPQHF.

This chain uses TRBV7-3 with TRBJ2-7; 7 bases are a match to TRBD1. This CDR3 is 14 amino acids long. The V gene end was trimmed by 0 bases and the J gene end by 4 bases; junction bases not matched to a gene: 3. In germline, CDR1 is SGHTA, CDR2 FQGTGA. CDR3 sequence: CASSLTGTAYEQYF. The CDR3 coding sequence is TGTGCCAGCAGCTTAACGGGGACAGCTTACGAGCAGTACTTC.

The chain carries TRBV6-2 or TRBV6-3 and TRBJ1-1; 9 positions agree with TRBD1. This CDR3 has 14 residues. Germline loops: CDR1 MNHEY, CDR2 SVGEGT. The junction had 7 bases not matched to a gene; V was cut back by 6 bases and J by 5 bases. CDR3: CASSPTGGWTEAFF. CDR3 nucleotide sequence: TGTGCCAGCAGCCCCACAGGGGGCTGGACTGAAGCTTTCTTT.

This clone was seen more than once but under ten times. The chain combines TRBV14 with TRBJ2-5; TRBD1 is a possible D gene (6 bases). Trimming stripped 1 base from V and 3 bases from J, with 12 bases between. Germline assignment: CDR1 SGHDN and CDR2 FVKESK. The CDR3 length is 15 residues. CDR3 DNA: TGTGCCAGCAGCCAAGTCTTCGGACAGAAAGAGACCCAGTACTTC. It encodes CASSQVFGQKETQYF.

V and J are TRBV29-1 and TRBJ2-3; no reliable D call. The germline gives CDR1 SQVTM, CDR2 ANQGSEA. The CDR3 loop spans 15 amino acids. V lost 3 bases and J lost 0, with 13 bases in between. Here the CDR3 reads CSVDKVYRSTDTQYF. The CDR3 DNA sequence: TGCAGCGTTGACAAAGTCTACCGTAGCACAGATACGCAGTATTTT.

The count of this clone is one. The V call is TRBV5-1, the J call TRBJ1-1; maybe TRBD1 (5 bases). CDR1 SGHRS and CDR2 YFSETQ come from the germline V gene. This CDR3 is built from 12 residues. Trimming removed 2 bases at V and 7 bases at J, with 9 bases between. The CDR3 coding sequence is TGCGCCAGCAGCTTAGGCAGGGATGAAGCTTTCTTT. This codes for CASSLGRDEAFF.

The rearrangement uses TRBV30 and TRBJ2-5, with D tentatively TRBD2 (6 bases). The CDR3 is 13 residues long. CDR1 and CDR2 (germline): GTSNPN, SVGIG (reference sequence). V dropped 4 bases and J dropped 9 bases, with 18 bases sitting between them. The CDR3 DNA is TGTGCCTGGAAGGCGGGGCAGTCCACGGCCCAGTACTTC. Protein product: CAWKAGQSTAQYF.

Only one count was recorded for this clone. This chain connects TRBV5-6 to TRBJ2-1; 16 bases align to TRBD2. This CDR3 is built from 16 residues. After removal of 0 bases from V and 9 bases from J, the junction contained 3 bases not matched to a gene. Germline V CDR1 and CDR2: SGHDT, YYEEEE. DNA of the CDR3: TGTGCCAGCAGCTTGGGCGGGACTAGCGGGAGGGCTGAGCAGTTCTTC. This gives the protein CASSLGGTSGRAEQFF.

V and J are TRBV3-1 (or the pseudogene TRBV3-2) and TRBJ2-7, with TRBD1 identical over 7 bases. CDR1 and CDR2 from the germline V gene are LGHDT and YNNKEL (reference sequence). The ends lost 7 bases at V and 6 bases at J; junction bases unmatched: 6. The CDR3 has 12 amino acids. DNA of the CDR3: TGTGCCAGCACCCGACAGGGCGGCGAGCAGTACTTC. This codes for CASTRQGGEQYF.

V and J are TRBV6-2 or TRBV6-3 and TRBJ2-7; TRBD2 is a possible D gene (5 bases). Germline V lookup: CDR1 MNHEY, CDR2 SVGEGT. V lost 2 bases and J lost 0, with 14 bases in between. The CDR3 covers 16 residues. CDR3 sequence reads: CASSYIPGWSSYEQYF. Written as DNA, the CDR3 is TGTGCCAGCAGTTACATTCCGGGGTGGAGCTCCTACGAGCAGTACTTC.

The rearrangement links TRBV24-1 to TRBJ2-1, with 7 bases fitting TRBD2. Trimming removed 8 bases from V and 8 bases from J; junction bases left unmatched: 14. Germline V gene data show CDR1 as KGHDR and CDR2 as SFDVKD. The CDR3 covers 15 residues. The CDR3 loop is CATTPGGRSMDEQFF. The DNA for the CDR3 is TGTGCCACCACCCCGGGCGGGAGATCTATGGATGAGCAGTTCTTC.

V is TRBV6-6 and J is TRBJ2-1; 7 positions match TRBD2. The CDR3 sequence is 14 residues long. Germline values: CDR1 MNHNY, CDR2 SVGAGI (reference sequence). Trimming cost V 4 bases and J 4 bases; bases outside gene matches: 4. Here the CDR3 DNA reads TGTGCCAGCAGTTGGCTAGCGGCGTACAATGAGCAGTTCTTC. Translating it yields CASSWLAAYNEQFF.

The V and J genes are TRBV4-2 and TRBJ2-1; 8 bases fit TRBD1. With 1 base clipped from V and 9 bases from J, the junction kept 5 bases outside the gene matches. Germline V gene sequence: CDR1 LGHNA, CDR2 YNFKEQ. This CDR3 has 14 amino acids. CDR3 bases: TGTGCCAGCAGCCAAGGGACAGGGACGGGTGAGCAGTTCTTC. Amino acid sequence: CASSQGTGTGEQFF.

This chain links TRBV10-3 with TRBJ2-2; 9 positions agree with TRBD2. The CDR3 extends over 16 amino acids. The germline V gene has CDR1 ENHRY and CDR2 SYGVKD. Trimming took 3 bases from V and 6 from J; bases not matched to a gene: 8. CDR3 in DNA: TGTGCCATCAGTGACCGGGGCGGGAGGGCCGCCGGGGAGCTGTTTTTT. This sequence encodes CAISDRGGRAAGELFF.

The rearrangement uses TRBV27 and TRBJ2-7; D is unresolved. CDR1 and CDR2 (germline): MNHEY, SMNVEV (reference sequence). Trimming cost V 2 bases and J 3 bases, with 8 bases left between them. This CDR3 is 13 amino acids long. The CDR3 reads CASSLDGFYEQYF. In DNA, the CDR3 is TGTGCCAGCAGTTTAGACGGGTTCTACGAGCAGTACTTC.

This rearrangement joins TRBV2 to TRBJ2-3, with TRBD2 identical over 9 bases. The CDR3 spans 15 residues. Germline CDR1 SNHLY, CDR2 FYNNEI. The V gene end was trimmed by 1 base and the J gene end by 6 bases; junction bases not matched to a gene: 5. CDR3 sequence (DNA): TGTGCCAGCAGTGAAGTTAGCGGGAGCTTGGATACGCAGTATTTT. It is translated as CASSEVSGSLDTQYF.

V is TRBV27 and J is TRBJ2-5; 14 positions match TRBD2. The germline CDR1 and CDR2 sequences are MNHEY and SMNVEV (reference sequence). V dropped 5 bases and J dropped 5; count of bases not matched to a gene: 4. The CDR3 runs to 15 residues. CDR3 residues: CASSQGLAGVETQYF. The DNA for the CDR3 is TGTGCCAGCAGTCAGGGACTAGCGGGAGTGGAGACCCAGTACTTC.

The DNA for the CDR3 is TGTGCCAGCAGCTTAAACAGGAACTACGAGCAGTACTTC. Residues: CASSLNRNYEQYF. The chain employs TRBV7-9 and TRBJ2-7, with D possibly being TRBD1 (5 bases). Trimming shortened V by 2 bases and J by 3 bases, and 8 bases separated the two germline ends. This CDR3 is built from 13 residues. Germline V CDR1 and CDR2: SEHNR, FQNEAQ (reference sequence).

The chain recombines TRBV6-5 with TRBJ2-4; D may be TRBD2 (5 bases). The CDR3 covers 14 residues. CDR1 MNHEY and CDR2 SVGAGI come from the germline V gene. Trimming removed 9 bases at V and 1 base at J, with 13 bases between. The CDR3, as DNA: TGTGCCAGTGAGGAGGTGCCGGCCAAAAACATTCAGTACTTC. It codes for CASEEVPAKNIQYF.

The rearrangement uses TRBV19 and TRBJ2-2; weak D call: TRBD2 (5 bases). The germline gives CDR1 LNHDA, CDR2 SQIVND (reference sequence). V gave up 7 bases and J gave up 4 bases, with 13 bases separating them. CDR3 size: 14 residues. For the CDR3, the DNA is TGTGCCAGTAATGCGGGCGAAGGCACCGGGGAGCTGTTTTTT. Its translation: CASNAGEGTGELFF.

The genes are TRBV29-1 and TRBJ2-1, with D possibly matching TRBD2 (6 bases). CDR3 length equals 14 residues. The V and J ends lost 7 bases and 1 base respectively, with 14 bases between them. In germline, CDR1 is SQVTM, CDR2 ANQGSEA. CDR3 amino acids: CSGLLADSYNEQFF. The CDR3, as DNA: TGCAGCGGCCTATTAGCGGATTCCTACAATGAGCAGTTCTTC.

A single count supports this clone. The chain recombines TRBV6-5 with TRBJ2-7; 7 bases are a match to TRBD2. CDR3 length: 15 residues. CDR1 is MNHEY and CDR2 is SVGAGI in the germline V gene. The V and J ends lost 0 bases and 2 bases, in that order; junction bases with no gene match: 4. In DNA, the CDR3 is TGTGCCAGCAGTTACTCCCCTAGCGGTCCCTACGAGCAGTACTTC. It specifies CASSYSPSGPYEQYF.

In regard to this clone: A read error may account for a junction end that differs from germline. This chain connects TRBV7-7 to TRBJ2-2; D is possibly TRBD1 (6 bases). This CDR3 has 15 residues. Per the germline V gene, CDR1 is SSHAT and CDR2 is FNYEAQ (reference sequence). The chain's CDR3 is CASSPRWGRGGELFF. The CDR3 DNA reads as TGTGCTAGCAGCCCCCGGTGGGGGCGAGGAGGGGAGCTGTTTTTT.

This rearrangement joins TRBV28 to TRBJ2-1; TRBD2 matches at 8 bases. The CDR3 has 13 amino acids. V trimming: 0 bases; J trimming: 10 bases; junction bases outside the gene matches: 2. Germline V gives CDR1 MDHEN, CDR2 SYDVKM. Written as DNA, the CDR3 is TGTGCCAGCAGTTTATGGTCTAGCGGGGAGCAGTTCTTC. Translated: CASSLWSSGEQFF.

J is TRBJ1-6 and V is TRBV27; 7 bases are a match to TRBD1. V lost 5 bases and J lost 9; bases outside the gene matches: 16. The V gene's germline CDR1 is MNHEY and CDR2 SMNVEV (reference sequence). The CDR3 length is 17 residues. The CDR3 loop reads CASSPTDRDRGASPLHF. The DNA for the CDR3 is TGTGCCAGCAGTCCCACCGACAGGGACCGTGGAGCTTCACCCCTCCACTTT.

The chain combines TRBV7-2 with TRBJ2-2; tentatively, D is TRBD1 (5 bases). From germline, CDR1 is SGHTA and CDR2 FQGNSA. The CDR3 runs to 16 residues. V lost 1 base to trimming and J lost 8 bases, with 17 bases between them. The CDR3 protein is CASSLVAGPLGGELFF. In nucleotides, the CDR3 is TGTGCCAGCAGCTTAGTCGCAGGGCCACTGGGGGGGGAGCTGTTTTTT.

The chain uses TRBV6-5 and TRBJ1-2; D is unresolved. CDR1 MNHEY and CDR2 SVGAGI come from the germline V gene. The CDR3 sequence is 13 residues long. V was shortened by 7 bases and J by 0 bases, with 9 bases between the two germline ends. CDR3: CASNLKPNYGYTF. Written as DNA, the CDR3 is TGTGCCAGCAACTTGAAACCTAACTATGGCTACACCTTC.

The rearrangement joins TRBV6-2 or TRBV6-3 to TRBJ1-5; tentatively, D is TRBD1 (6 bases). The V and J ends lost 6 bases and 3 bases respectively, with 21 bases between them. From germline, CDR1 is MNHEY and CDR2 SVGEGT. The CDR3 has 17 residues. The CDR3 region is CASSPGGLRGPNQPQHF. CDR3 DNA: TGTGCCAGCAGCCCTGGGGGTCTCAGGGGCCCCAATCAGCCCCAGCATTTT.

The CDR3 DNA reads TGTGCCAGCAGCTTAGCGGGGGAGGTGGGAGAGACCCAGTACTTC. Residues: CASSLAGEVGETQYF. The chain links TRBV7-6 to TRBJ2-5; a weak D match, TRBD2 (6 bases). Trimming removed 0 bases from V and 4 bases from J, with 12 bases in between. Per germline, CDR1 SGHVS and CDR2 FNYEAQ. The CDR3 contains 15 residues.

The V gene is TRBV7-2, the J gene TRBJ2-1; maybe TRBD2 (8 bases). The V and J ends lost 5 bases and 7 bases respectively, with 18 bases between them. The germline gives CDR1 SGHTA, CDR2 FQGNSA. The CDR3 extends over 15 amino acids. CDR3 protein: CASSPGGTGGNEQFF. CDR3 nucleotide sequence: TGTGCCAGCAGCCCAGGGGGAACGGGAGGGAATGAGCAGTTCTTC.

This clone was counted a single time. The V and J genes are TRBV15 and TRBJ2-2; 7 nucleotides match TRBD1. CDR3 length equals 18 residues. Germline V gives CDR1 LNHNV, CDR2 YYDKDF (reference sequence). Losses at the gene ends were 0 bases for V and 3 bases for J; bases not matched to a gene: 10. The CDR3 DNA follows: TGTGCCACCAGCAGAGACCCACAGGGGTTGTTGGACACCGGGGAGCTGTTTTTT. Translating it yields CATSRDPQGLLDTGELFF.

The J gene is TRBJ1-2, the V gene TRBV27; D possibly corresponds to TRBD1 (6 bases). V was trimmed by 2 bases and J by 11 bases, leaving 12 bases between them. CDR3 size: 12 residues. The germline CDR1 and CDR2 sequences are MNHEY and SMNVEV (reference sequence). The CDR3: CASSLNRVDYTF. In nucleotides, the CDR3 is TGTGCCAGCAGTTTAAACAGGGTTGATTACACCTTC.